The next 27 T cell receptor beta chains were all read from a single sample in a study of blood T cell repertoires in COVID-19 (TCRdb year 2020). The library was obtained by the immunoSEQ multiplex PCR assay. TCRdb took over this immuneACCESS table, retaining in-frame rearrangements with V and J assigned. Such tables are incomplete; in checked studies, under half of the missing clones stem from an unresolved V gene, and the remainder is unexplained. For this sample there are about 36,000 clones; 85% appear just once. About an eighth of the sample is held by the ten biggest clonotypes. The specimen sequenced was peripheral blood. The source is a human donor in a cohort sampled during active COVID-19.

This clone was recorded a few times. The chain recombines TRBV3-1 (or the pseudogene TRBV3-2) with TRBJ1-6; a weak D match, TRBD1 (5 bases). The V gene's germline CDR1 is LGHDT and CDR2 YNNKEL (reference sequence). Trimming removed 6 bases from V and 6 bases from J, with 18 bases in between. The CDR3 runs to 16 residues. CDR3 amino acids: CASSHLGGRANSPLHF. The CDR3 DNA reads TGTGCCAGCAGTCACTTGGGAGGCAGGGCTAATTCACCCCTCCACTTT.

This rearrangement joins TRBV28 to TRBJ1-5; TRBD1 might be the D (6 bases). Per the germline V gene, CDR1 is MDHEN and CDR2 is SYDVKM. The V gene lost 7 bases and the J gene lost 1 base, with 11 bases spanning the gap. The CDR3 totals 14 residues. DNA for the CDR3: TGTGCCAGCATAAGGGGGGGAAGCAATCAGCCCCAGCATTTT. As protein: CASIRGGSNQPQHF.

The J gene is TRBJ2-7, the V gene TRBV19; TRBD2 might be the D (6 bases). V was pared by 4 bases and J by 0 bases, with 10 bases between. Germline CDR1 reads LNHDA; CDR2 reads SQIVND (reference sequence). CDR3 size: 14 residues. For the CDR3, the DNA is TGTGCCAGTAGTAGGGGGGAATTCTCCTACGAGCAGTACTTC. Translation gives CASSRGEFSYEQYF.

V usage is TRBV4-1 and J usage is TRBJ2-5, with D maybe TRBD2 (5 bases). Germline CDR1 is MGHRA and CDR2 is YSYEKL. With 5 bases removed from V and 5 bases from J, the gap between germline ends came to 12 bases. The CDR3 sequence is 13 residues long. Here the CDR3 DNA reads TGCGCCAGCAGCACGGGATCTGGGGAGACCCAGTACTTC. Residues: CASSTGSGETQYF.

V usage is TRBV12-3 or TRBV12-4 and J usage is TRBJ1-2; 8 nucleotides align to TRBD1. This CDR3 is built from 13 residues. V dropped 3 bases and J dropped 4; count of bases not matched to a gene: 1. CDR3 protein: CASSFTGGYGYTF. The CDR3 DNA reads TGTGCCAGCAGTTTTACAGGGGGCTATGGCTACACCTTC.

This clone was observed once. The J gene is TRBJ2-1, the V gene TRBV3-1 (or the pseudogene TRBV3-2); 8 bases line up with TRBD2. V lost 2 bases and J lost 10; bases outside the gene matches: 7. Per germline, CDR1 LGHDT and CDR2 YNNKEL (reference sequence). This CDR3 comprises 14 residues. CDR3 sequence (DNA): TGTGCCAGCAGCCAACCAGCGGGGGCCAGGGAGCAGTTCTTC. Translated: CASSQPAGAREQFF.

V is TRBV3-1 (or the pseudogene TRBV3-2) and J is TRBJ2-2, with TRBD2 matching over 9 bases. With V trimmed by 0 bases and J by 8 bases, 7 bases remained unmatched. This CDR3 comprises 16 residues. Germline V gene lookup returns CDR1 LGHDT and CDR2 YNNKEL (reference sequence). The CDR3 DNA reads TGTGCCAGCAGCCAAGATAGGGCTAGCGGGGAAGGGGAGCTGTTTTTT. Protein product: CASSQDRASGEGELFF.

The chain has TRBV7-2 and TRBJ2-5, with 7 bases matching TRBD2. The CDR3 spans 16 residues. Germline V gives CDR1 SGHTA, CDR2 FQGNSA. V gave up 2 bases and J gave up 3 bases; unmatched junction bases: 9. CDR3 amino acids: CASSLTGGGKKETQYF. As DNA, the CDR3 is TGTGCCAGCAGCTTAACCGGCGGGGGAAAGAAAGAGACCCAGTACTTC.

The chain links TRBV29-1 to TRBJ2-5; 13 bases line up with TRBD2. Per germline, CDR1 SQVTM and CDR2 ANQGSEA. The CDR3 totals 17 residues. J was trimmed by 2 bases and V by 5 bases; bases with no gene match: 11. CDR3 protein: CSVPTGLAGRRQETQYF. CDR3 sequence (DNA): TGCAGCGTTCCCACGGGACTAGCGGGGCGACGACAAGAGACCCAGTACTTC.

The chain uses TRBV29-1 and TRBJ1-2; D remains ambiguous. The CDR3 is made up of 12 amino acids. V was shortened by 7 bases and J by 8 bases, with 17 bases between the two germline ends. CDR1 and CDR2 from the germline V gene are SQVTM and ANQGSEA. The CDR3 sequence: CSGSGDSGGYTF. In nucleotides, the CDR3 is TGCAGCGGGTCGGGCGACTCGGGGGGCTACACCTTC. Combining the CDR3 with reference TRBV29-1 and TRBJ1-2 gives the whole variable domain SAVISQKPSRDICQRGTSLTIQCQVDSQVTMMFWYRQQPGQSLTLIATANQGSEATYESGFVIDKFPISRPNLTFSTLTVSNMSPEDSSIYLCSGSGDSGGYTFGSGTRLTVV.

The count of this clone is one. This sequence joins TRBV6-2 or TRBV6-3 and TRBJ2-1; TRBD1 aligns across 7 bases. V was pared by 2 bases and J by 0 bases, with 19 bases of the junction left unmatched. Germline loops: CDR1 MNHEY, CDR2 SVGEGT. The CDR3 extends over 21 amino acids. The CDR3: CASSYPIGQVSPSSSYNEQFF. CDR3 DNA: TGTGCCAGCAGTTACCCTATAGGACAGGTTTCCCCATCTAGCTCCTACAATGAGCAGTTCTTC.

CDR3 in DNA: TGTGCCAGTAGTATAGCGAAACGGGTTGGAGGGTATAGAGCTTTCTTT. The encoded protein is CASSIAKRVGGYRAFF. V gene TRBV19 combines with J gene TRBJ1-1; D not certain. The V and J ends lost 1 base and 10 bases respectively, with 22 bases between them. From germline, CDR1 is LNHDA and CDR2 SQIVND (reference sequence). The CDR3 is 16 amino acids. The whole variable domain, remainder taken from reference TRBV19 and TRBJ1-1, is DGGITQSPKYLFRKEGQNVTLSCEQNLNHDAMYWYRQDPGQGLRLIYYSQIVNDFQKGDIAEGYSVSREKKESFPLTVTSAQKNPTAFYLCASSIAKRVGGYRAFFGQGTRLTVV.

The chain uses TRBV9 and TRBJ2-1; the match to TRBD2 covers 13 bases. The CDR3 totals 16 residues. Germline CDR1 and CDR2: SGDLS and YYNGEE. The trim removed 0 bases at V and 7 bases at J, leaving 4 bases unmatched. CDR3 sequence: CASSVGLAGGKNEQFF. The CDR3 nucleotides are TGTGCCAGCAGCGTAGGACTAGCGGGGGGCAAAAATGAGCAGTTCTTC.

J is TRBJ2-3 and V is TRBV6-5, with D perhaps matching TRBD2 (5 bases). Germline V gene data show CDR1 as MNHEY and CDR2 as SVGAGI. The CDR3 loop spans 14 amino acids. Trimming took 8 bases from V and 1 from J, leaving 13 bases between them. The CDR3 DNA is TGTGCCAGCGAGGGTAGAGCGGGCACAGATACGCAGTATTTT. Its protein product is CASEGRAGTDTQYF.

The chain links TRBV6-5 to TRBJ1-6; D is ambiguous. The germline V and J ends were trimmed by 0 bases and 8 bases, with 14 bases remaining between them. CDR3 length equals 16 residues. CDR1 is MNHEY and CDR2 is SVGAGI in the germline V gene. CDR3 amino acids: CASSYSGISQDSPLHF. Written as DNA, the CDR3 is TGTGCCAGCAGTTACTCTGGCATATCGCAAGATTCACCCCTCCACTTT.

This chain connects TRBV19 to TRBJ2-5; no reliable D call. The CDR3 is 12 residues long. Germline CDR1 reads LNHDA; CDR2 reads SQIVND (reference sequence). V was clipped by 6 bases and J by 5 bases, with 10 bases between them. CDR3 in amino acids: CASSPYAETQYF. The CDR3 nucleotides are TGTGCCAGTAGCCCATACGCGGAGACCCAGTACTTC.

The chain carries TRBV25-1 and TRBJ2-4, with 11 bases that match TRBD2. From germline, CDR1 is MGHDK and CDR2 SYGVNS. The CDR3 runs 18 residues. With 3 bases clipped from V and 0 bases from J, the junction kept 7 bases outside the gene matches. CDR3 loop: CASSESGLAVPAKNIQYF. The CDR3, as DNA: TGTGCCAGCAGTGAGTCGGGACTAGCGGTTCCAGCCAAAAACATTCAGTACTTC.

The V call is TRBV7-2, the J call TRBJ2-7; TRBD1 is a possible D gene (8 bases). V lost 5 bases, J lost 5 bases, and 19 bases lay in between. Germline V CDR1 and CDR2: SGHTA, FQGNSA. This CDR3 spans 15 amino acids. Here the CDR3 DNA reads TGTGCCAGCAGCCCCAACAGGGGGGGTAGTAACGAGCAGTACTTC. It yields the protein CASSPNRGGSNEQYF.

The chain joins TRBV9 to TRBJ2-7, with D maybe TRBD1 (6 bases). The CDR3 covers 14 residues. Germline values: CDR1 SGDLS, CDR2 YYNGEE. The ends were cut back, 4 bases at V and 0 bases at J, with 11 bases in the middle. The chain's CDR3 is CASSSDSRSYEQYF. The CDR3 DNA sequence: TGTGCCAGCAGCTCGGACAGCCGCTCCTACGAGCAGTACTTC.

The J gene is TRBJ2-5, the V gene TRBV10-2, with TRBD2 matching over 7 bases. Germline values: CDR1 WSHSY, CDR2 SAAADI. The CDR3 contains 15 residues. The trim removed 3 bases at V and 2 bases at J, leaving 6 bases unmatched. CDR3 sequence reads: CASSDRGGGQETQYF. The CDR3 nucleotides are TGCGCCAGCAGTGATCGTGGCGGGGGACAAGAGACCCAGTACTTC.

The rearrangement links TRBV30 to TRBJ2-1; 9 bases line up with TRBD2. V shed 2 bases, J shed 9 bases, and the junction held 11 bases outside the gene matches. Germline V gene sequence: CDR1 GTSNPN, CDR2 SVGIG (reference sequence). This CDR3 contains 15 residues. CDR3 sequence reads: CAWSNLGAAGGEQFF. CDR3 nucleotides: TGTGCCTGGAGTAATTTGGGGGCAGCGGGGGGTGAGCAGTTCTTC.

This sequence joins TRBV2 and TRBJ2-3; 12 bases match TRBD1. Unmatched junction bases numbered 4, after V lost 4 bases and J lost 5 bases. This CDR3 spans 15 amino acids. Germline CDR1 is SNHLY and CDR2 is FYNNEI. The CDR3 DNA reads TGTGCCAGCAGTGTTGGGACAGGGGGCTTAGATACGCAGTATTTT. It encodes CASSVGTGGLDTQYF.

This rearrangement joins TRBV7-2 to TRBJ2-4; maybe TRBD2 (6 bases). The CDR3 loop spans 15 amino acids. V was cut by 2 bases and J by 2 bases, with 10 bases left in between. CDR1 and CDR2 from the germline V gene are SGHTA and FQGNSA. The CDR3 loop is CASSLYGGTKNIQYF. CDR3 nucleotides: TGTGCCAGCAGCTTATACGGGGGAACCAAAAACATTCAGTACTTC.

The genes are TRBV4-3 and TRBJ1-1, with 8 nucleotides matching TRBD1. CDR3 size: 15 residues. J lost 3 bases, V lost 0 bases, and 3 bases had no gene match. Germline V gene sequence: CDR1 LGHNA, CDR2 YSLEER. DNA for the CDR3: TGCGCCAGCAGCCAAGATCAGGGGGCGTACACTGAAGCTTTCTTT. It translates to CASSQDQGAYTEAFF.

Comments on this clone: The junction differs from germline at one of its ends, possibly a read error. Here the CDR3 DNA reads TGTGCCAGTAGTAACCGCGACAGGGCGGTTAAAGACTTC. Translated, it gives CASSNRDRAVKDF. The chain combines TRBV19 with TRBJ2-7; 7 bases map to TRBD1. CDR3 length: 13 residues. CDR1 and CDR2 (germline): LNHDA, SQIVND (reference sequence).

About this clone itself: The junction shows a germline mismatch at one end, possibly a read error. The chain joins TRBV11-2 to TRBJ1-6; D gene ambiguous. The CDR3 runs to 11 residues. Germline CDR1 is SGHAT and CDR2 is FQNNGV. Here the CDR3 DNA reads TGTGCCAGCGGCAATAACTCACCCCTCCACTTT. This gives the protein CASGNNSPLHF.

The V and J genes are TRBV2 and TRBJ2-7; a possible D gene is TRBD2 (7 bases). Trimming left V 5 bases short and J 4 bases short, with 12 bases between. CDR1 and CDR2 from the germline V gene are SNHLY and FYNNEI. The CDR3 is 13 amino acids. CDR3 loop: CASSKAGAYEQYF. In DNA, the CDR3 is TGTGCCAGCAGTAAGGCGGGGGCTTACGAGCAGTACTTC.